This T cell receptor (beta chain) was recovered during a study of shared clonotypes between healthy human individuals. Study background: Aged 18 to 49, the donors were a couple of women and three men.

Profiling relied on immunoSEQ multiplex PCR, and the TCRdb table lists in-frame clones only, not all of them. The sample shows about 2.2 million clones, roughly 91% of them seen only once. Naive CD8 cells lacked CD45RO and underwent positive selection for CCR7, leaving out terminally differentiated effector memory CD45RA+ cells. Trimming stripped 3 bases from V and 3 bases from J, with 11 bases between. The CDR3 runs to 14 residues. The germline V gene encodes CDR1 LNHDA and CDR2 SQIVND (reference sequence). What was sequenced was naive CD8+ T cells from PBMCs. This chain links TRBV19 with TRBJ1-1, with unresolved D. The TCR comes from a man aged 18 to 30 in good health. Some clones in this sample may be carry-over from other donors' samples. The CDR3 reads CASSIGVGHTEAFF. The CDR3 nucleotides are TGTGCCAGTAGTATTGGGGTTGGCCACACTGAAGCTTTCTTT.